This T cell receptor (beta chain) emerged from a study of blood T cell repertoires in COVID-19. Germline V gene data show CDR1 as WNHNN and CDR2 as SYGVQD (reference sequence). The CDR3 consists of 17 residues. V lost 2 bases and J lost 2; bases outside the gene matches: 7. This clone was observed a single time. Produced via immunoSEQ multiplex PCR; TCRdb's table is partial and in-frame only. The table has 150,000 to 200,000 clones, less than 85% seen once. In Cohort 3, a recovered donor had either two negative PCRs, clearance, or symptom resolution. The V and J genes are TRBV10-1 and TRBJ2-5; the match to TRBD2 covers 11 bases. Sequenced input: PBMCs or T cells enriched from blood (not recorded which). This TCR was recovered from a middle-aged man who had recovered from COVID-19. The DNA for the CDR3 is TGCGCCAGCAGTGAGGTAGCTAGCGGGGGGCCACAAGAGACCCAGTACTTC. Translating it yields CASSEVASGGPQETQYF.